The 26 T cell receptor beta chains reported below all come from one sample, sequenced in a study of Ad26.COV2.S vaccination and SARS-CoV-2 variants. Treatment noted: roughly 18 received Ad26.COV2.S at low or high dose, single or two shots; 5 received placebo; per-sample allocation not given. Day 63 following the first vaccine or placebo injection was when the samples were taken. Libraries were prepared by immunoSEQ multiplex PCR; TCRdb keeps only in-frame clonotypes and omits some of them. The sample yields some 350,000 clones, roughly 81% seen once. This specimen was peripheral blood, taken in a trial of Ad26.COV2.S vaccine versus placebo. These receptors all stem from a person between 18 and 65 years old who received the Ad26.COV2.S COVID-19 vaccine or a placebo.

This clone was detected once. The V gene is TRBV4-1, the J gene TRBJ1-1, with D possibly matching TRBD1 (6 bases). This CDR3 contains 17 residues. V lost 6 bases and J lost 1, with 21 bases in between. Germline CDR1 and CDR2: MGHRA and YSYEKL. CDR3 sequence (DNA): TGCGCCAGCAGTCCAAGTCTGGGGGCTAGGAGGAACACTGAAGCTTTCTTT. Protein sequence: CASSPSLGARRNTEAFF.

The chain links TRBV12-3 or TRBV12-4 to TRBJ1-1; D not resolved. The CDR3 extends over 13 amino acids. Trimming stripped 2 bases from V and 1 base from J, with 5 bases between. Here the CDR3 reads CASSLSENTEAFF. CDR3 DNA: TGTGCCAGCAGTTTATCTGAGAACACTGAAGCTTTCTTT.

V gene TRBV6-2 or TRBV6-3 combines with J gene TRBJ1-6; D not resolved. The CDR3 covers 13 residues. Per the germline V gene, CDR1 is MNHEY and CDR2 is SVGEGT. Trimming stripped 5 bases from V and 9 bases from J, with 11 bases between. In DNA form, the CDR3 reads TGTGCCAGCAGTCGAATTGTCGGTTCACCCCTCCACTTT. The encoded protein is CASSRIVGSPLHF.

The chain has TRBV4-1 and TRBJ2-1, with D unresolved. The CDR3 sequence is 15 residues long. CDR1 and CDR2 from the germline V gene are MGHRA and YSYEKL. Trimming took off 4 bases at V and 4 bases at J, with 14 bases between the two ends. This CDR3 is CASSRVVTEYNEQFF. In DNA form, the CDR3 reads TGCGCCAGCAGCCGGGTGGTGACCGAATACAATGAGCAGTTCTTC.

V and J are TRBV19 and TRBJ2-2, with 9 bases matching TRBD1. The V gene's germline CDR1 is LNHDA and CDR2 SQIVND (reference sequence). V shed 5 bases, J shed 12 bases, and the junction held 7 bases outside the gene matches. The CDR3 spans 13 residues. As DNA, the CDR3 is TGTGCCAGTAGTCCCTCCGGGACAGGGAAGCTGTTTTTT. It encodes CASSPSGTGKLFF.

The chain carries TRBV5-1 and TRBJ2-2, with 7 bases identical to TRBD1. Trimming removed 3 bases from V and 6 bases from J; junction bases left unmatched: 2. The length of the CDR3 is 13 residues. Germline CDR1 is SGHRS and CDR2 is YFSETQ. Here the CDR3 DNA reads TGCGCCAGCAGCTACGGGACAGCCGGGGAGCTGTTTTTT. Translated, it gives CASSYGTAGELFF.

The V gene is TRBV10-2, the J gene TRBJ2-2; TRBD1 matches at 7 bases. The CDR3 sequence is 15 residues long. With 7 bases clipped from V and 6 bases from J, the junction kept 11 bases outside the gene matches. Germline V CDR1 and CDR2: WSHSY, SAAADI. The CDR3 protein is CASKSRQGTSGELFF. The CDR3 DNA sequence: TGCGCCAGCAAGAGCCGACAGGGAACATCCGGGGAGCTGTTTTTT.

This clone has just one count. The genes are TRBV28 and TRBJ2-1; possibly TRBD2 for D (6 bases). The germline CDR1 and CDR2 sequences are MDHEN and SYDVKM. This CDR3 contains 17 residues. Deletions cut 4 bases from V and 7 bases from J, with 23 bases between. Written as DNA, the CDR3 is TGTGCCAGCAGTTCGCGGGGAGCGGAAGGGAAATCTAATGAGCAGTTCTTC. It encodes CASSSRGAEGKSNEQFF.

This chain links TRBV4-3 with TRBJ2-7, with 7 bases lining up with TRBD1. Germline V gives CDR1 LGHNA, CDR2 YSLEER. The CDR3 has 14 residues. Trimming took 4 bases from V and 4 from J; bases not matched to a gene: 7. The CDR3 loop reads CASSPTGEGYEQYF. The CDR3 nucleotides read TGCGCCAGCAGCCCTACAGGGGAAGGATACGAGCAGTACTTC.

The chain recombines TRBV27 with TRBJ2-7; 9 bases line up with TRBD2. Looked up from germline, CDR1 is MNHEY and CDR2 is SMNVEV (reference sequence). V lost 0 bases to trimming and J lost 5 bases; unmatched junction nucleotides: 14. The CDR3 sequence is 18 residues long. The CDR3 reads CASSLSPWDSGSTNEQYF. The CDR3 nucleotides read TGTGCCAGCAGTTTATCCCCCTGGGATAGCGGGAGTACCAACGAGCAGTACTTC.

This chain links TRBV6-6 with TRBJ2-4; 12 bases align to TRBD2. The junction had 11 bases not matched to a gene; V was cut back by 5 bases and J by 3 bases. Germline-derived CDR1 and CDR2 are MNHNY and SVGAGI (reference sequence). This CDR3 is built from 18 residues. In DNA form, the CDR3 reads TGTGCCAGCAGTCACCACCTAGCGGGGGGGCCTCTCAAAAACATTCAGTACTTC. It codes for CASSHHLAGGPLKNIQYF.

This chain connects TRBV5-4 to TRBJ2-5; possibly TRBD1 for D (5 bases). Per the germline V gene, CDR1 is SGHNT and CDR2 is YYREEE (reference sequence). The CDR3 is 13 amino acids. Trimming stripped 4 bases from V and 2 bases from J, with 9 bases between. CDR3 nucleotides: TGTGCCAGCAGCGCTGACAGTCAAGAGACCCAGTACTTC. Translating gives CASSADSQETQYF.

The rearrangement links TRBV3-1 (or the pseudogene TRBV3-2) to TRBJ1-5; D remains unclear. The CDR3 runs to 14 residues. V was pared by 1 base and J by 7 bases, with 11 bases between. Germline CDR1 reads LGHDT; CDR2 reads YNNKEL (reference sequence). The CDR3 loop reads CASSQGTRAQPQHF. CDR3 nucleotide sequence: TGTGCCAGCAGCCAAGGGACCCGGGCACAGCCCCAGCATTTT.

The V and J genes are TRBV28 and TRBJ2-7; D is ambiguous. Trimming left V 5 bases short and J 4 bases short, with 9 bases between. Looked up from germline, CDR1 is MDHEN and CDR2 is SYDVKM. The CDR3 has 12 residues. The CDR3 nucleotides are TGTGCCAGCAGTGCAAAGAGATACGAGCAGTACTTC. It specifies CASSAKRYEQYF.

The J gene is TRBJ1-1, the V gene TRBV4-3, with D perhaps TRBD1 (5 bases). V lost 4 bases, J lost 8 bases, and 20 bases lay in between. The CDR3 has 15 amino acids. Germline values: CDR1 LGHNA, CDR2 YSLEER. CDR3 loop: CASSLTWAGYSEAFF. The CDR3 bases are TGCGCCAGCAGCCTCACCTGGGCAGGGTATTCCGAAGCTTTCTTT.

This clone came up a few times. The gene calls are TRBV24-1 and TRBJ2-2; possibly TRBD2 for D (5 bases). Germline-derived CDR1 and CDR2 are KGHDR and SFDVKD. CDR3 length equals 13 residues. Trimming stripped 9 bases from V and 3 bases from J, with 10 bases between. CDR3 in DNA: TGTGCCACCGGGAGACGGGACACCGGGGAGCTGTTTTTT. Amino acids: CATGRRDTGELFF.

This clone was seen only once. The genes are TRBV7-2 and TRBJ1-2; D remains ambiguous. V shed 1 base and J shed 0 bases, with 3 bases lying between them. This CDR3 region has 13 residues. Germline V lookup: CDR1 SGHTA, CDR2 FQGNSA. The CDR3 protein is CASSLDANYGYTF. CDR3 nucleotide sequence: TGTGCCAGCAGCTTAGATGCTAACTATGGCTACACCTTC.

The chain carries TRBV3-1 (or the pseudogene TRBV3-2) and TRBJ2-1; D is ambiguous. With 1 base removed from V and 9 bases from J, the gap between germline ends came to 10 bases. This CDR3 comprises 13 residues. Germline V CDR1 and CDR2: LGHDT, YNNKEL (reference sequence). CDR3 sequence (DNA): TGTGCCAGCAGCCAAGGTACAAAGAGTGAGCAGTTCTTC. As protein: CASSQGTKSEQFF.

This chain connects TRBV5-1 to TRBJ1-1; D is unresolved. This CDR3 has 13 amino acids. V was pared by 4 bases and J by 5 bases, with 12 bases between. Germline CDR1 reads SGHRS; CDR2 reads YFSETQ. The CDR3 coding sequence is TGCGCCAGCAGCCCCTTTGATGGAACTGAAGCTTTCTTT. Its protein product is CASSPFDGTEAFF.

This chain links TRBV9 with TRBJ1-1; D perhaps matches TRBD1 (6 bases). Germline lookup yields CDR1 SGDLS and CDR2 YYNGEE. V lost 0 bases and J 2 bases, leaving 8 bases between the germline ends. The CDR3 extends over 14 amino acids. The CDR3 protein is CASSVGGANTEAFF. CDR3 in DNA: TGTGCCAGCAGCGTAGGGGGGGCTAACACTGAAGCTTTCTTT.

This chain connects TRBV12-3 or TRBV12-4 to TRBJ2-5, with D perhaps TRBD1 (6 bases). This CDR3 has 12 residues. Trimming took 6 bases from V and 5 from J, leaving 10 bases between them. The DNA for the CDR3 is TGTGCCAGCAGATCAGGGGTGGAGACCCAGTACTTC. Amino acid sequence: CASRSGVETQYF.

V is TRBV18 and J is TRBJ2-5; the match to TRBD2 covers 13 bases. V was pared by 0 bases and J by 5 bases, with 3 bases of the junction left unmatched. The CDR3 contains 16 residues. The V gene's germline CDR1 is KGHSH and CDR2 LQKENI. The chain's CDR3 is CASSPPMTSGGETQYF. The CDR3 bases are TGTGCCAGCTCACCACCGATGACTAGCGGGGGGGAGACCCAGTACTTC.

V and J are TRBV28 and TRBJ2-5; D not certain. V lost 6 bases, J lost 1 base, and 12 bases lay in between. Germline CDR1 is MDHEN and CDR2 is SYDVKM. The CDR3 has 14 residues. The CDR3 spells CASSPSGIQETQYF. CDR3 in DNA: TGTGCCAGCAGCCCGTCTGGGATCCAAGAGACCCAGTACTTC.

This clone has at least ten counts. This chain links TRBV7-9 with TRBJ2-7, with D unclear. This CDR3 has 11 amino acids. The V and J ends lost 5 bases and 2 bases respectively, with 4 bases between them. Per germline, CDR1 SEHNR and CDR2 FQNEAQ (reference sequence). CDR3 amino acids: CASSRAYEQYF. The CDR3 DNA reads as TGTGCCAGCAGCCGGGCCTACGAGCAGTACTTC.

The chain joins TRBV27 to TRBJ2-4; 8 bases line up with TRBD1. The V gene's germline CDR1 is MNHEY and CDR2 SMNVEV (reference sequence). J was trimmed by 0 bases and V by 8 bases; bases with no gene match: 15. The CDR3 has 18 amino acids. The CDR3 nucleotides read TGTGCCAGCCTTCTTACGACCGGGACAGGTCTAGCCAAAAACATTCAGTACTTC. This translates into CASLLTTGTGLAKNIQYF.

The V call is TRBV2, the J call TRBJ1-3; 10 bases align to TRBD1. Germline lookup yields CDR1 SNHLY and CDR2 FYNNEI. The CDR3 has 15 amino acids. Trimming took 6 bases from V and 2 from J; bases not matched to a gene: 4. CDR3 nucleotide sequence: TGTGCCAGCAGCGCCGACAGGGGGCCTGGAAACACCATATATTTT. This codes for CASSADRGPGNTIYF.